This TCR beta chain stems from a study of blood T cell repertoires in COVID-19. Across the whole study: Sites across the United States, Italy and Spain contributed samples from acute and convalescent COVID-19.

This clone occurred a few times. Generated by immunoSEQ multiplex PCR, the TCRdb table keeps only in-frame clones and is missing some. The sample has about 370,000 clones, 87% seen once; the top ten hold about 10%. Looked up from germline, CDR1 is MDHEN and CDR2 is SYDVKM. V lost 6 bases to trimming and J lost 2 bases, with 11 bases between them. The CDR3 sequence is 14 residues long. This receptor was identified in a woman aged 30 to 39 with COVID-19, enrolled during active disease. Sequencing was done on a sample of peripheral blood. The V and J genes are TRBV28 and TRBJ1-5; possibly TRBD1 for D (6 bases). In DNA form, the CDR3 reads TGTGCCAGCAGGGGACAAACCGGCAATCAGCCCCAGCATTTT. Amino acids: CASRGQTGNQPQHF.